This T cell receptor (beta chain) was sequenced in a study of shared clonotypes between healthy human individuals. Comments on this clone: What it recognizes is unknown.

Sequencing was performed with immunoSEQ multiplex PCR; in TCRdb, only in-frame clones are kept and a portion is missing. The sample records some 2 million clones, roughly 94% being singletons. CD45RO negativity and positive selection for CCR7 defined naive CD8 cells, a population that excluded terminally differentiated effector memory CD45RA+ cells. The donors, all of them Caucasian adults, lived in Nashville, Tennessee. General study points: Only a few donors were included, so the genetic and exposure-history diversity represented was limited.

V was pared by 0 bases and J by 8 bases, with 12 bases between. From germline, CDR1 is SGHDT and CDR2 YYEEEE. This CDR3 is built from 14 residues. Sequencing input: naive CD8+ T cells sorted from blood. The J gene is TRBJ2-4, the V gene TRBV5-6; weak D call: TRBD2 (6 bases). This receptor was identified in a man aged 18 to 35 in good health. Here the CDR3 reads CASSLGFGEDIQYF. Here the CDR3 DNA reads TGTGCCAGCAGCTTGGGTTTCGGGGAGGACATTCAGTACTTC.